The 10 T cell receptor beta chains below come from one sample, sequenced in a study of T-cell reconstitution after alpha-beta-depleted transplantation in children. Unique molecular identifiers featured in how the TCRbeta library was prepared. MiXCR, run by TCRdb on the PCR reads, gives a single entry per CDR3 protein. The sample carries 300,000 or so distinct CDR3 sequences, almost 10% recorded once. This specimen was PBMCs from the stem cell graft donor, taken from the stem cell graft. Source of these receptors: a human donor who donated a stem cell graft to a child with SCID.

About this clonotype itself: The final CDR3 position lacks the conserved phenylalanine or tryptophan, pointing to a likely read error. The chain uses TRBV27 and TRBJ2-1; 8 nucleotides match TRBD2. Germline V gene sequence: CDR1 MNHEY, CDR2 SMNVEV (reference sequence). The CDR3 totals 15 residues. Trimming cost V 4 bases and J 8 bases; bases outside gene matches: 10. The DNA of the CDR3 is TGTGCCAGCAGTTCAACCGGACTAGCACGGGATGAGCAGTTCTTA. It encodes CASSSTGLARDEQFL.

In this sample, this clonotype turned up many times. A junction end diverges from the germline sequence, so it may reflect a read error. The CDR3 DNA reads as TGTGCCAGCAGCCTAACTAGCGGGGGGGCCGACGAGCAGTTCTTC. Translated, it gives CASSLTSGGADEQFF. The chain recombines TRBV7-3 with TRBJ2-1; TRBD2 agrees at 13 bases. From germline, CDR1 is SGHTA and CDR2 FQGTGA. CDR3 length: 15 residues.

In its sample, this clonotype was seen a few times. J is TRBJ2-3 and V is TRBV7-9; 9 bases map to TRBD1. Per the germline V gene, CDR1 is SEHNR and CDR2 is FQNEAQ (reference sequence). The CDR3 sequence is 15 residues long. V gave up 4 bases and J gave up 4 bases; unmatched junction bases: 6. CDR3 DNA sequence: TGTGCCAGCAGCTGCCAGGGACAGGGCCCAGATACGCAGTATTTT. Translation: CASSCQGQGPDTQYF.

This clonotype was counted between two and nine times. This chain connects TRBV6-5 to TRBJ1-2; D not resolved. Germline V lookup: CDR1 MNHEY, CDR2 SVGAGI. Trimming took off 2 bases at V and 1 base at J, with 8 bases between the two ends. This CDR3 is built from 14 residues. As DNA, the CDR3 is TGTGCCAGCAGTTACCCCGGCGGTAACTATGGCTACACCTTC. It specifies CASSYPGGNYGYTF.

The chain carries TRBV21-1 and TRBJ1-1; TRBD1 is the table's D call and was not checked against the DNA. TRBV21-1 is an annotated pseudogene. The CDR3 length is 14 residues. The CDR3 here is CASSLRARYTEAFF. In DNA form, the CDR3 reads TGTGCCAGCAGCCTACGGGCCAGATACACTGAAGCTTTCTTT.

The genes are TRBV15 and TRBJ2-1; 9 bases match TRBD1. After removal of 5 bases from V and 5 bases from J, the junction contained 4 bases not matched to a gene. Germline CDR1 and CDR2: LNHNV and YYDKDF (reference sequence). CDR3 length: 14 residues. CDR3 bases: TGTGCCACCAGCGGGACAGGGTTCGACAATGAGCAGTTCTTC. This sequence encodes CATSGTGFDNEQFF.

The rearrangement uses TRBV6-2 or TRBV6-3 and TRBJ2-7; D unresolved. V shed 2 bases and J shed 3 bases, with 14 bases lying between them. The CDR3 has 15 amino acids. Germline V gene data show CDR1 as MNHEY and CDR2 as SVGEGT. The CDR3: CASSYPTDLVYEQYF. Here the CDR3 DNA reads TGTGCCAGCAGTTACCCCACGGATTTAGTCTACGAGCAGTACTTC.

The chain links TRBV25-1 to TRBJ2-3; D possibly corresponds to TRBD2 (6 bases). The CDR3 is made up of 13 amino acids. Germline V gene sequence: CDR1 MGHDK, CDR2 SYGVNS. The germline V and J ends were trimmed by 5 bases and 5 bases, with 11 bases remaining between them. The CDR3 loop is CASSNGEEDTQYF. For the CDR3, the DNA is TGTGCCAGCAGTAACGGGGAGGAAGATACGCAGTATTTT.

This clonotype occurred a few times. The chain uses TRBV4-1 and TRBJ2-7; D is uncertain. Trimming stripped 2 bases from V and 2 bases from J, with 10 bases between. Per germline, CDR1 MGHRA and CDR2 YSYEKL. The CDR3 loop spans 14 amino acids. The CDR3 is CASSQPRSAYEQYF. In nucleotides, the CDR3 is TGCGCCAGCAGCCAACCCCGGAGTGCCTACGAGCAGTACTTC.

CDR3 in amino acids: CASLLPSGGFSTDTQYF. CDR3 nucleotides: TGTGCCTCTCTACTCCCTAGCGGGGGTTTCAGCACAGATACGCAGTATTTT. The chain uses TRBV2 and TRBJ2-3; the match to TRBD2 covers 10 bases. The CDR3 spans 17 residues. Germline V gene lookup returns CDR1 SNHLY and CDR2 FYNNEI. Trimming removed 11 bases from V and 0 bases from J; junction bases left unmatched: 14.